The sequence of this T cell receptor (beta chain) was determined in a study of CXCR3 chemokines and chemotherapy response in bladder cancer. This clonotype showed up many times. TCRdb ran MiXCR on the PCR reads and lists one entry per CDR3 protein. The sample has nearly 9,000 distinct CDR3 sequences, 20% to 25% seen once; the top ten hold 7.5% to 10%. The specimen was obtained from a patient whose treatment included neoadjuvant chemotherapy. This sequence originates from a human donor with bladder cancer that did not respond to neoadjuvant chemotherapy.

The CDR3 loop reads CASSYWDEQYF. CDR3 nucleotides: TGTGCCAGCAGCTACTGGGACGAGCAGTACTTC. The gene calls are TRBV7-2 and TRBJ2-7; D not certain. V was trimmed by 4 bases and J by 5 bases, leaving 6 bases between them. The CDR3 loop spans 11 amino acids. Germline CDR1 reads SGHTA; CDR2 reads FQGNSA.